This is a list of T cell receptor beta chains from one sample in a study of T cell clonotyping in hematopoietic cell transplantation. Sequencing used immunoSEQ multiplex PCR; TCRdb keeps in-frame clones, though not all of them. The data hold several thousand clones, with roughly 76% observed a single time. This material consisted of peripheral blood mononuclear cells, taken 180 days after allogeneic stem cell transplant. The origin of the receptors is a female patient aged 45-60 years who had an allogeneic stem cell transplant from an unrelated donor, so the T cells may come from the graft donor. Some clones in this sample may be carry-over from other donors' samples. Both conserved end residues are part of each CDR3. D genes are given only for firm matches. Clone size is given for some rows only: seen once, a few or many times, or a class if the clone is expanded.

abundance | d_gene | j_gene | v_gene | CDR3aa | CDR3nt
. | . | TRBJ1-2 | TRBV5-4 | CASSLQGSYGYTF | TGTGCCAGCAGCTTGCAGGGCTCCTATGGCTACACCTTC
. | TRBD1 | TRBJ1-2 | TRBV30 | CAWTRQGSGYTF | TGTGCCTGGACCAGACAGGGCAGTGGCTACACCTTC
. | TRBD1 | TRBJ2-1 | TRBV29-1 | CSADRGQNEQFF | TGCAGCGCAGACAGGGGGCAGAATGAGCAGTTCTTC
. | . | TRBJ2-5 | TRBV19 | CASSQLGETQYF | TGTGCCAGTAGCCAGCTCGGGGAGACCCAGTACTTC
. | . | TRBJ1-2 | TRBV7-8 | CASSFDSDYGYTF | TGTGCCAGCAGCTTCGACAGTGACTATGGCTACACCTTC
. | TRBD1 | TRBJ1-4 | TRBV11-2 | CASSFNRGGELFF | TGTGCCAGCAGCTTTAACAGGGGAGGGGAACTGTTTTTT
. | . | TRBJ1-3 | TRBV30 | CAWSGFRAGNTIYF | TGTGCCTGGAGTGGGTTCAGGGCTGGAAACACCATATATTTT
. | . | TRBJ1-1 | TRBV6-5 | CASSSDGDHTEAFF | TGTGCCAGCAGTTCCGACGGGGACCACACTGAAGCTTTCTTT
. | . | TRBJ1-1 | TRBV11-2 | CASSLGAVGEAFF | TGTGCCAGCAGCTTAGGGGCGGTCGGAGAAGCTTTCTTT
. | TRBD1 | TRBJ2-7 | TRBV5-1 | CASAMSGQGAEQYF | TGCGCCAGCGCCATGTCGGGACAGGGCGCCGAGCAGTACTTC
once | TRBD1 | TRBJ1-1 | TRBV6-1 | CASSEGQLMRGTEAFF | TGTGCCAGCAGTGAGGGACAGCTAATGCGGGGAACTGAAGCTTTCTTT
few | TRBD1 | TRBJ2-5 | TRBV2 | CASSEQGQGAETQYF | TGTGCCAGCAGTGAACAGGGACAGGGGGCAGAGACCCAGTACTTC
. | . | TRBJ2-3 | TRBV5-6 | CASSLAFDTQYF | TGTGCCAGCAGCTTGGCCTTCGATACGCAGTATTTT
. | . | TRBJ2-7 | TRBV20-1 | CSAWVWDEQYF | TGCAGTGCTTGGGTATGGGACGAGCAGTACTTC
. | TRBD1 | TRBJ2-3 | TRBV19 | CASRSGGDRYTDTQYF | TGTGCCAGTAGGTCAGGGGGTGACCGATACACAGATACGCAGTATTTT
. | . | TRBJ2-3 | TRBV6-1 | CASSEAEGATDTQYF | TGTGCCAGCAGTGAAGCCGAGGGAGCCACAGATACGCAGTATTTT
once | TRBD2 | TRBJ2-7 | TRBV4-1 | CASSQVLAGKYEQYF | TGCGCCAGCAGCCAAGTTTTAGCGGGAAAATACGAGCAGTACTTC